One and the same sample provided the 26 T cell receptor beta chains below, sequenced in a study of blood T cell repertoires in COVID-19. Libraries were prepared by immunoSEQ multiplex PCR; TCRdb keeps only in-frame clonotypes and omits some of them. The repertoire consists of about 60,000 clones, with approximately 82% occurring once and the leading ten covering around 12%. What was sequenced was peripheral blood. These TCRs come from a man older than 75 with acute or convalescent COVID-19.

V and J are TRBV2 and TRBJ1-1; D gene ambiguous. Germline CDR1 is SNHLY and CDR2 is FYNNEI. The CDR3 runs 13 residues. Deletions cut 7 bases from V and 1 base from J, with 10 bases between. For the CDR3, the DNA is TGTGCCAGCATTCTAGTGGAGAACACTGAAGCTTTCTTT. Translation gives CASILVENTEAFF.

This chain links TRBV27 with TRBJ1-2; a weak D match, TRBD1 (5 bases). V lost 6 bases and J 4 bases, leaving 18 bases between the germline ends. Germline CDR1 is MNHEY and CDR2 is SMNVEV (reference sequence). The CDR3 runs to 15 residues. The CDR3 bases are TGTGCCAGCAGATCCTTTCCCGGGACTACCTATGGCTACACCTTC. Its translation is CASRSFPGTTYGYTF.

This clone was counted only a few times. The chain couples TRBV5-6 to TRBJ2-2; 13 positions match TRBD2. Germline assignment: CDR1 SGHDT and CDR2 YYEEEE. Trimming removed 4 bases from V and 8 bases from J; junction bases left unmatched: 8. The CDR3 has 16 amino acids. The CDR3, as DNA: TGTGCCAGCAGCGTGACTAGCGGGAGGCCACCAGGGGAGCTGTTTTTT. This translates into CASSVTSGRPPGELFF. Filled out from reference TRBV5-6 and TRBJ2-2, the complete variable domain reads DAGVTQSPTHLIKTRGQQVTLRCSPKSGHDTVSWYQQALGQGPQFIFQYYEEEERQRGNFPDRFSGHQFPNYSSELNVNALLLGDSALYLCASSVTSGRPPGELFFGEGSRLTVL.

CDR3 bases: TGTGCCAGCAGCCCCGACAGGGGAACCTACAATGAGCAGTTCTTC. As protein: CASSPDRGTYNEQFF. V and J are TRBV11-2 and TRBJ2-1, with 8 nucleotides matching TRBD1. The CDR3 sequence is 15 residues long. Germline V lookup: CDR1 SGHAT, CDR2 FQNNGV. V gave up 5 bases and J gave up 2 bases; unmatched junction bases: 5.

V gene TRBV5-1 combines with J gene TRBJ2-1, with TRBD2 matching over 10 bases. In germline, CDR1 is SGHRS, CDR2 YFSETQ. The CDR3 spans 17 residues. V was clipped by 4 bases and J by 0 bases; unmatched bases: 7. CDR3 nucleotide sequence: TGCGCCAGCAGCAAAACGAGCGGGGGGGCCTCCTACAATGAGCAGTTCTTC. This gives the protein CASSKTSGGASYNEQFF.

This clone was observed a handful of times. This chain uses TRBV19 with TRBJ2-1; TRBD2 matches 14 bases. CDR1 LNHDA and CDR2 SQIVND come from the germline V gene (reference sequence). The CDR3 totals 15 residues. V lost 6 bases, J lost 7 bases, and 5 bases stayed unmatched. CDR3 in DNA: TGTGCCAGTAGGCTGGGACTAGCGGGGGTTAATGAGCAGTTCTTC. It yields the protein CASRLGLAGVNEQFF.

J is TRBJ1-2 and V is TRBV4-2, with no clear D. V was pared by 1 base and J by 5 bases, with 8 bases between. Germline V gene sequence: CDR1 LGHNA, CDR2 YNFKEQ. This CDR3 has 13 residues. CDR3 coding DNA: TGTGCCAGCAGCCAAGGGAACGGGTATGGCTACACCTTC. This gives the protein CASSQGNGYGYTF.

The sample holds a few counts of this clone. Written as DNA, the CDR3 is TGTGCTAGTGCTTTAACCAGGAACACTGAAGCTTTCTTT. Encoded protein: CASALTRNTEAFF. The V call is TRBV12-5, the J call TRBJ1-1; D unresolved. Germline V gene data show CDR1 as LGHNT and CDR2 as FRNRAP. CDR3 length equals 13 residues. V was clipped by 7 bases and J by 1 base, with 10 bases between them.

The V and J genes are TRBV30 and TRBJ2-5; 8 bases line up with TRBD2. Unmatched junction bases numbered 5, after V lost 0 bases and J lost 2 bases. This CDR3 is built from 15 residues. Germline CDR1 is GTSNPN and CDR2 is SVGIG (reference sequence). This CDR3 reads CAWSVSGDPQETQYF. The CDR3 region has the DNA TGTGCCTGGAGTGTTAGCGGGGATCCTCAAGAGACCCAGTACTTC.

V and J are TRBV5-4 and TRBJ2-1, with 10 bases matching TRBD1. The ends lost 3 bases at V and 1 base at J; junction bases unmatched: 4. The length of the CDR3 is 16 residues. From germline, CDR1 is SGHNT and CDR2 YYREEE (reference sequence). The CDR3 DNA sequence: TGTGCCAGCAGCTCAATGGACAGGGGGTCCTACAATGAGCAGTTCTTC. As protein: CASSSMDRGSYNEQFF.

This sequence joins TRBV2 and TRBJ2-7; 7 bases fit TRBD2. There are 12 residues in the CDR3. J was trimmed by 9 bases and V by 6 bases; bases with no gene match: 8. Germline values: CDR1 SNHLY, CDR2 FYNNEI. The CDR3 sequence is CASSARSGGQYF. Here the CDR3 DNA reads TGTGCCAGCAGCGCTAGGTCGGGAGGGCAGTACTTC.

The chain couples TRBV3-1 (or the pseudogene TRBV3-2) to TRBJ2-3; D perhaps matches TRBD2 (6 bases). The CDR3 runs to 17 residues. Trimming removed 0 bases at V and 5 bases at J, with 18 bases between. The V gene's germline CDR1 is LGHDT and CDR2 YNNKEL (reference sequence). The CDR3 loop is CASSQEAVRRDGDTQYF. For the CDR3, the DNA is TGTGCCAGCAGCCAAGAAGCCGTTAGGCGGGATGGAGATACGCAGTATTTT.

This chain uses TRBV27 with TRBJ2-5; TRBD1 matches at 7 bases. V gave up 5 bases and J gave up 5 bases; unmatched junction bases: 11. Germline V gene lookup returns CDR1 MNHEY and CDR2 SMNVEV (reference sequence). The length of the CDR3 is 15 residues. This CDR3 is CASSIDRVRVETQYF. In DNA form, the CDR3 reads TGTGCCAGCAGTATAGACAGGGTTAGGGTTGAGACCCAGTACTTC.

The chain couples TRBV12-3 or TRBV12-4 to TRBJ1-2, with 7 positions matching TRBD1. J gave up 5 bases and V 6 bases, and 6 bases lay outside the gene matches. CDR3 length: 13 amino acids. CDR3 sequence reads: CASSPGGQYGYTF. The CDR3 nucleotides are TGTGCCAGCAGCCCAGGGGGTCAGTATGGCTACACCTTC.

The table lists this clone with a count of one. J is TRBJ1-1 and V is TRBV19, with D perhaps TRBD1 (6 bases). CDR1 is LNHDA, CDR2 SQIVND, per germline (reference sequence). With 4 bases removed from V and 1 base from J, the gap between germline ends came to 13 bases. The CDR3 is 15 residues long. The CDR3 bases are TGTGCCAGTAGTAACCTTGCGGGGGCGAACACTGAAGCTTTCTTT. Translation: CASSNLAGANTEAFF.

V gene TRBV11-2 combines with J gene TRBJ1-2, with unresolved D. This CDR3 region has 13 residues. V was pared by 1 base and J by 8 bases, with 11 bases between. Germline CDR1 SGHAT, CDR2 FQNNGV. In DNA, the CDR3 is TGTGCCAGCAGCTTAGGTTTACAGCACGGCTACACCTTC. Its protein product is CASSLGLQHGYTF.

V gene TRBV7-9 combines with J gene TRBJ2-5, with 7 positions matching TRBD2. Trimming cost V 6 bases and J 3 bases; bases outside gene matches: 4. The CDR3 covers 13 residues. Germline V lookup: CDR1 SEHNR, CDR2 FQNEAQ (reference sequence). For the CDR3, the DNA is TGTGCCAGCAGACTAGCGATAGAAGAGACCCAGTACTTC. Translation gives CASRLAIEETQYF.

This clone appeared once. The chain is built from TRBV4-1 and TRBJ1-4; 10 bases agree with TRBD1. The CDR3 covers 18 residues. Germline V gene data show CDR1 as MGHRA and CDR2 as YSYEKL. Trimming at V came to 0 bases and at J to 7 bases, leaving 11 bases not matched to a gene. CDR3 DNA sequence: TGCGCCAGCAGCCAAGACCCGATGCGGACAGGGGGAGGTGAAAAACTGTTTTTT. As protein: CASSQDPMRTGGGEKLFF.

CDR3 amino acids: CASSTPGLAVHEQFF. DNA of the CDR3: TGTGCCAGCAGCACTCCGGGACTAGCGGTCCATGAGCAGTTCTTC. This chain links TRBV11-1 with TRBJ2-1; 11 bases match TRBD2. Germline CDR1 and CDR2: SGHAT and FQDESV (reference sequence). V shed 5 bases and J 8 bases; nucleotides not matched to a gene: 8. This CDR3 comprises 15 residues. Full variable domain (missing parts from reference TRBV11-1 and TRBJ2-1): EAEVAQSPRYKITEKSQAVAFWCDPISGHATLYWYRQILGQGPELLVQFQDESVVDDSQLPKDRFSAERLKGVDSTLKIQPAELGDSAMYLCASSTPGLAVHEQFFGPGTRLTVL.

This sequence joins TRBV7-9 and TRBJ1-1; perhaps TRBD1 as D (5 bases). The germline CDR1 and CDR2 sequences are SEHNR and FQNEAQ (reference sequence). V was trimmed by 5 bases and J by 9 bases, leaving 16 bases between them. The CDR3 sequence is 13 residues long. CDR3 sequence (DNA): TGTGCCAGCAGCCAGGGAGGGATGGGGAAAGCTTTCTTT. Its protein is CASSQGGMGKAFF.

J is TRBJ2-3 and V is TRBV7-9; the D is unclear. From germline, CDR1 is SEHNR and CDR2 FQNEAQ (reference sequence). CDR3 length: 13 amino acids. The ends were cut back, 2 bases at V and 4 bases at J, with 7 bases in the middle. CDR3 residues: CASSLFVSDTQYF. CDR3 in DNA: TGTGCCAGCAGCTTATTCGTTTCAGATACGCAGTATTTT.

The rearrangement uses TRBV5-8 and TRBJ1-1, with D possibly matching TRBD1 (6 bases). With 6 bases removed from V and 4 bases from J, the gap between germline ends came to 13 bases. Germline V gene lookup returns CDR1 SGHTS and CDR2 YDEGEE. The CDR3 runs 13 residues. In DNA, the CDR3 is TGTGCCAGCACCGAACTAGGGGGCACTGAAGCTTTCTTT. It codes for CASTELGGTEAFF.

V gene TRBV15 combines with J gene TRBJ1-1; TRBD1 agrees at 7 bases. Germline V lookup: CDR1 LNHNV, CDR2 YYDKDF (reference sequence). V was clipped by 0 bases and J by 6 bases; unmatched bases: 4. The CDR3 runs to 14 residues. The CDR3 spells CATSRDRGQSEAFF. In DNA, the CDR3 is TGTGCCACCAGCAGAGATAGGGGACAGTCTGAAGCTTTCTTT.

V usage is TRBV4-1 and J usage is TRBJ2-2, with D possibly TRBD1 on 6 matching bases. Germline CDR1 is MGHRA and CDR2 is YSYEKL. The CDR3 is 14 residues long. The V gene lost 9 bases and the J gene lost 5 bases, with 16 bases spanning the gap. The CDR3 DNA follows: TGCGCCAGTAAACAGGGTTTAGGGACCGGGGAGCTGTTTTTT. Translated: CASKQGLGTGELFF.

This chain's CDR3 is CASSSSSDQPQHF. In DNA, the CDR3 is TGTGCCAGCAGTTCTAGCTCAGATCAGCCCCAGCATTTT. This chain joins TRBV12-3 or TRBV12-4 and TRBJ1-5; D gene ambiguous. The length of the CDR3 is 13 residues. V was cut by 4 bases and J by 5 bases, with 9 bases left in between.

This clone was counted a single time. V is TRBV19 and J is TRBJ1-1; TRBD1 agrees at 8 bases. Germline CDR1 and CDR2: LNHDA and SQIVND (reference sequence). V lost 6 bases to trimming and J lost 3 bases; unmatched junction nucleotides: 12. The CDR3 contains 16 residues. The CDR3 loop is CASRTPQGAHDTEAFF. The DNA of the CDR3 is TGTGCCAGTAGGACCCCCCAGGGGGCTCACGACACTGAAGCTTTCTTT.